Below, 32 T cell receptor beta chains from the same sample are listed, as sequenced in a study of blood T cell repertoires in COVID-19. Sequencing was performed with immunoSEQ multiplex PCR; in TCRdb, only in-frame clones are kept and a portion is missing. This table holds fewer than 450,000 clones, 87% found once. Material for sequencing was PBMCs or T cells enriched from blood (not recorded which). These receptors all come from a woman between 25 and 40 years old who had recovered from COVID-19.

This clone was recorded only once. This chain joins TRBV7-9 and TRBJ1-2, with 8 bases that match TRBD1. The CDR3 runs to 15 residues. Losses at the gene ends were 1 base for V and 4 bases for J; bases not matched to a gene: 5. Germline values: CDR1 SEHNR, CDR2 FQNEAQ (reference sequence). The CDR3 nucleotides are TGTGCCAGCAGCTTAGTGACAGGGGATATCTATGGCTACACCTTC. Encoded protein: CASSLVTGDIYGYTF. Variable domain in full (rest from reference TRBV7-9 and TRBJ1-2): DTGVSQNPRHKITKRGQNVTFRCDPISEHNRLYWYRQTLGQGPEFLTYFQNEAQLEKSRLLSDRFSAERPKGSFSTLEIQRTEQGDSAMYLCASSLVTGDIYGYTFGSGTRLTVV.

This clone was observed a single time. The V and J genes are TRBV5-6 and TRBJ1-6; D call uncertain. CDR1 is SGHDT and CDR2 is YYEEEE in the germline V gene. This CDR3 comprises 11 residues. Trimming left V 4 bases short and J 7 bases short, with 3 bases between. The CDR3 bases are TGTGCCAGCAGCGCGAATTCACCCCTCCACTTT. Encoded protein: CASSANSPLHF.

This chain uses TRBV28 with TRBJ1-1; weak D call: TRBD1 (5 bases). This CDR3 is 15 amino acids long. V was pared by 6 bases and J by 4 bases, with 18 bases between. Germline-derived CDR1 and CDR2 are MDHEN and SYDVKM. The CDR3 loop is CASRQGPGVGTEAFF. In nucleotides, the CDR3 is TGTGCCAGCAGGCAGGGACCGGGGGTGGGCACTGAAGCTTTCTTT.

The chain employs TRBV15 and TRBJ1-1; no clear D gene. This CDR3 region has 15 residues. Germline V gives CDR1 LNHNV, CDR2 YYDKDF (reference sequence). V lost 0 bases to trimming and J lost 10 bases, with 18 bases between them. CDR3 loop: CATSRDRVGVSGAFF. The CDR3 nucleotides are TGTGCCACCAGCAGAGATCGAGTGGGAGTTAGTGGAGCTTTCTTT.

The rearrangement joins TRBV6-5 to TRBJ1-5, with 10 bases fitting TRBD1. The CDR3 is 15 residues long. Germline V gene lookup returns CDR1 MNHEY and CDR2 SVGAGI. The trim removed 6 bases at V and 4 bases at J, leaving 6 bases unmatched. For the CDR3, the DNA is TGTGCCAGCAGGGGGGACAGGGGTCCTAATCAGCCCCAGCATTTT. The encoded protein is CASRGDRGPNQPQHF.

This clone was counted a few times. This chain uses TRBV4-1 with TRBJ2-2, with a possible D match to TRBD2 (6 bases). The germline V gene encodes CDR1 MGHRA and CDR2 YSYEKL. This CDR3 is 17 amino acids long. V lost 4 bases and J lost 3, with 18 bases in between. CDR3 sequence reads: CASSPITARRDTGELFF. For the CDR3, the DNA is TGCGCCAGCAGCCCAATCACAGCCAGGAGGGACACCGGGGAGCTGTTTTTT.

The rearrangement uses TRBV25-1 and TRBJ2-5, with 7 positions matching TRBD2. Germline loops: CDR1 MGHDK, CDR2 SYGVNS. The length of the CDR3 is 13 residues. The V segment lost 3 bases and the J segment 8 bases; nucleotides outside the gene matches: 6. The CDR3 loop reads CASSEGGGVTQYF. CDR3 sequence (DNA): TGTGCCAGCAGTGAGGGGGGGGGAGTAACCCAGTACTTC.

V gene TRBV29-1 combines with J gene TRBJ2-1; no firm D call. V was pared by 5 bases and J by 2 bases, with 16 bases between. Germline CDR1 SQVTM, CDR2 ANQGSEA. This CDR3 is built from 15 residues. The CDR3 sequence is CSVRTPGLTYNEQFF. The CDR3 DNA reads TGCAGCGTTCGAACTCCAGGCCTGACCTACAATGAGCAGTTCTTC.

The chain employs TRBV2 and TRBJ2-7, with 7 bases identical to TRBD1. V lost 6 bases and J lost 4; bases outside the gene matches: 6. From germline, CDR1 is SNHLY and CDR2 FYNNEI. This CDR3 region has 13 residues. The CDR3 DNA reads as TGTGCCAGCAGCACCGGGACAGCTTACGAGCAGTACTTC. It translates to CASSTGTAYEQYF.

V usage is TRBV6-6 and J usage is TRBJ1-2; TRBD1 matches at 7 bases. V lost 6 bases to trimming and J lost 5 bases; unmatched junction nucleotides: 9. The CDR3 runs 14 residues. CDR1 is MNHNY and CDR2 is SVGAGI in the germline V gene (reference sequence). This chain's CDR3 is CASSTSTGVYGYTF. The DNA for the CDR3 is TGTGCCAGCAGCACAAGTACAGGGGTTTATGGCTACACCTTC.

CDR3: CASSPTRARENTIYF. The CDR3 DNA is TGTGCCAGCAGCCCAACTCGGGCACGGGAAAACACCATATATTTT. This chain links TRBV3-1 (or the pseudogene TRBV3-2) with TRBJ1-3; D is uncertain. This CDR3 has 15 amino acids. V lost 4 bases and J lost 6, with 16 bases in between. Germline V lookup: CDR1 LGHDT, CDR2 YNNKEL (reference sequence).

The chain is built from TRBV5-5 and TRBJ2-5; 7 nucleotides agree with TRBD1. This CDR3 is 14 amino acids long. V was pared by 8 bases and J by 4 bases, with 11 bases of the junction left unmatched. Germline lookup yields CDR1 SGHKS and CDR2 YYEKEE (reference sequence). The CDR3 reads CASRPFDRAETQYF. Written as DNA, the CDR3 is TGTGCCAGTAGGCCCTTCGACAGGGCAGAGACCCAGTACTTC.

The V call is TRBV7-6, the J call TRBJ2-7; 11 bases are a match to TRBD1. Germline CDR1 is SGHVS and CDR2 is FNYEAQ. The CDR3 has 16 amino acids. J gave up 7 bases and V 1 base, and 9 bases lay outside the gene matches. Here the CDR3 reads CASSLVAGQGAGEQYF. As DNA, the CDR3 is TGTGCCAGCAGCTTAGTAGCCGGACAGGGGGCAGGAGAGCAGTACTTC.

The rearrangement joins TRBV5-1 to TRBJ1-1, with D unclear. This CDR3 has 15 amino acids. From germline, CDR1 is SGHRS and CDR2 YFSETQ. Trimming removed 1 base from V and 1 base from J, with 11 bases in between. In DNA, the CDR3 is TGCGCCAGCAGCTTGTGGGTGGACTCGAACACTGAAGCTTTCTTT. Protein product: CASSLWVDSNTEAFF.

The CDR3: CASSIGGTGYNEQFF. CDR3 bases: TGTGCCAGTAGTATAGGAGGGACAGGGTACAATGAGCAGTTCTTC. V gene TRBV19 combines with J gene TRBJ2-1; 9 positions match TRBD1. This CDR3 is built from 15 residues. The V segment lost 1 base and the J segment 4 bases; nucleotides outside the gene matches: 2. Germline values: CDR1 LNHDA, CDR2 SQIVND (reference sequence).

The chain links TRBV27 to TRBJ1-4; D is possibly TRBD1 (5 bases). The germline V and J ends were trimmed by 0 bases and 5 bases, with 16 bases remaining between them. The CDR3 is 17 amino acids. The germline CDR1 and CDR2 sequences are MNHEY and SMNVEV (reference sequence). CDR3 loop: CASSLSWGGMGNEKLFF. In DNA form, the CDR3 reads TGTGCCAGCAGTTTATCTTGGGGCGGTATGGGGAATGAAAAACTGTTTTTT.

CDR3 DNA: TGTGCCAGCAGTGAAGCAGGGACAGGGGTGAATAATTCACCCCTCCACTTT. This encodes CASSEAGTGVNNSPLHF. The rearrangement links TRBV6-1 to TRBJ1-6; the match to TRBD1 covers 10 bases. This CDR3 has 17 residues. V was clipped by 0 bases and J by 5 bases; unmatched bases: 4. Germline values: CDR1 MNHNS, CDR2 SASEGT.

The sample holds a few counts of this clone. The gene calls are TRBV9 and TRBJ1-1; the D is unclear. The CDR3 is 14 amino acids. Germline V CDR1 and CDR2: SGDLS, YYNGEE. The V gene lost 0 bases and the J gene lost 1 base, with 7 bases spanning the gap. The chain's CDR3 is CASSVVAGNTEAFF. The CDR3 DNA reads TGTGCCAGCAGCGTAGTGGCAGGGAACACTGAAGCTTTCTTT. The full variable domain, its missing parts supplied by reference TRBV9 and TRBJ1-1, is DSGVTQTPKHLITATGQRVTLRCSPRSGDLSVYWYQQSLDQGLQFLIQYYNGEERAKGNILERFSAQQFPDLHSELNLSSLELGDSALYFCASSVVAGNTEAFFGQGTRLTVV.

This rearrangement joins TRBV19 to TRBJ1-5, with no clear D. The CDR3 runs to 14 residues. V was pared by 7 bases and J by 9 bases, with 19 bases between. Germline assignment: CDR1 LNHDA and CDR2 SQIVND (reference sequence). CDR3 amino acids: CASTLSGPQGPQHF. DNA of the CDR3: TGTGCCAGTACCTTGAGCGGCCCCCAAGGGCCCCAGCATTTT.

This chain links TRBV6-1 with TRBJ1-1; the D gene is possibly TRBD1 (6 bases). The CDR3 totals 13 residues. Germline V lookup: CDR1 MNHNS, CDR2 SASEGT. V was clipped by 1 base and J by 7 bases, with 10 bases between them. This chain's CDR3 is CASSEVGGGEAFF. DNA of the CDR3: TGTGCCAGCAGTGAAGTGGGAGGGGGTGAAGCTTTCTTT.

The V and J genes are TRBV11-2 and TRBJ1-4; 7 nucleotides match TRBD1. The CDR3 is 17 amino acids. After removal of 2 bases from V and 1 base from J, the junction contained 7 bases not matched to a gene. Germline V gives CDR1 SGHAT, CDR2 FQNNGV. The CDR3 DNA sequence: TGTGCCAGCAGCTTAAAACCCTGGGACAGAACTAATGAAAAACTGTTTTTT. It translates to CASSLKPWDRTNEKLFF. Supplemented by reference TRBV11-2 and TRBJ1-4, the full variable domain reads EAGVAQSPRYKIIEKRQSVAFWCNPISGHATLYWYQQILGQGPKLLIQFQNNGVVDDSQLPKDRFSAERLKGVDSTLKIQPAKLEDSAVYLCASSLKPWDRTNEKLFFGSGTQLSVL.

A word on this clone: Other DNA sequences in the sample encode the same CDR3. The chain has TRBV20-1 and TRBJ2-5; tentatively, D is TRBD2 (5 bases). Germline loops: CDR1 DFQATT, CDR2 SNEGSKA (reference sequence). CDR3 length equals 10 residues. Trimming left V 6 bases short and J 7 bases short, with 9 bases between. Here the CDR3 DNA reads TGCAGTGCCTACGAGGGGACCCAGTACTTC. Its translation: CSAYEGTQYF.

V is TRBV5-1 and J is TRBJ1-1; D is unresolved. There are 13 residues in the CDR3. The V end lost 4 bases, the J end lost 8 bases, and 15 bases lay between the germline ends. Germline V gene lookup returns CDR1 SGHRS and CDR2 YFSETQ. CDR3 residues: CASSVDGAGEAFF. CDR3 sequence (DNA): TGCGCCAGCAGCGTTGACGGCGCGGGGGAAGCTTTCTTT.

The chain uses TRBV27 and TRBJ1-4; 7 bases map to TRBD1. This CDR3 contains 20 residues. With 4 bases clipped from V and 0 bases from J, the junction kept 17 bases outside the gene matches. Germline CDR1 and CDR2: MNHEY and SMNVEV (reference sequence). This CDR3 is CASSSRRRGLLFSTNEKLFF. The CDR3 DNA sequence: TGTGCCAGCAGTTCGCGGCGGAGGGGGCTCCTCTTTTCAACTAATGAAAAACTGTTTTTT.

The chain recombines TRBV15 with TRBJ2-5, with TRBD1 as a possible D gene (5 bases). V lost 0 bases to trimming and J lost 5 bases, with 13 bases between them. Germline V CDR1 and CDR2: LNHNV, YYDKDF (reference sequence). This CDR3 has 15 amino acids. The CDR3 spells CATSRDQGVWETQYF. As DNA, the CDR3 is TGTGCCACCAGCAGAGATCAAGGGGTCTGGGAGACCCAGTACTTC.

The CDR3 is CASSVSPGQGLNEQFF. CDR3 sequence (DNA): TGTGCCAGCAGCGTATCCCCGGGACAGGGGCTCAATGAGCAGTTCTTC. The chain employs TRBV9 and TRBJ2-1, with 10 bases aligning to TRBD1. J was trimmed by 6 bases and V by 1 base; bases with no gene match: 7. The CDR3 runs 16 residues. CDR1 is SGDLS, CDR2 YYNGEE, per germline.

The rearrangement uses TRBV2 and TRBJ2-1; TRBD1 agrees at 7 bases. With V trimmed by 7 bases and J by 7 bases, 7 bases remained unmatched. The CDR3 contains 13 residues. Per the germline V gene, CDR1 is SNHLY and CDR2 is FYNNEI. The CDR3 DNA follows: TGTGCCAGCAACCGGGGACAGCAAAATGAGCAGTTCTTC. Amino acid sequence: CASNRGQQNEQFF.

This sequence joins TRBV15 and TRBJ1-2; unclear D gene. The V gene's germline CDR1 is LNHNV and CDR2 YYDKDF (reference sequence). V lost 0 bases and J lost 4, with 9 bases in between. The CDR3 spans 14 residues. CDR3 amino acids: CATSREGGSYGYTF. In nucleotides, the CDR3 is TGTGCCACCAGCAGAGAAGGAGGGTCCTATGGCTACACCTTC.

The chain recombines TRBV5-4 with TRBJ1-1; 7 bases map to TRBD1. With V trimmed by 4 bases and J by 6 bases, 18 bases remained unmatched. Per germline, CDR1 SGHNT and CDR2 YYREEE (reference sequence). The CDR3 has 17 amino acids. For the CDR3, the DNA is TGTGCCAGCAGCCCGGGACAGTCCCAGACCATTGGCGCTGAAGCTTTCTTT. Protein: CASSPGQSQTIGAEAFF.

The chain employs TRBV28 and TRBJ1-6, with D possibly TRBD1 on 5 matching bases. V was shortened by 4 bases and J by 2 bases, with 15 bases between the two germline ends. The CDR3 totals 17 residues. Germline CDR1 and CDR2: MDHEN and SYDVKM. DNA for the CDR3: TGTGCCAGCAGTTCGGGGGTCCGGAATACCTATAATTCACCCCTCCACTTT. As protein: CASSSGVRNTYNSPLHF.

The V and J genes are TRBV10-3 and TRBJ2-5; weak D call: TRBD2 (5 bases). The CDR3 length is 12 residues. Trimming shortened V by 10 bases and J by 3 bases, and 12 bases separated the two germline ends. CDR1 is ENHRY, CDR2 SYGVKD, per germline. The CDR3 coding sequence is TGTGCCACCGGGGTTGGAGAAGAGACCCAGTACTTC. Its translation: CATGVGEETQYF.

The chain carries TRBV7-9 and TRBJ1-5; TRBD1 agrees at 10 bases. J lost 5 bases, V lost 0 bases, and 4 bases had no gene match. The CDR3 spans 16 residues. The germline gives CDR1 SEHNR, CDR2 FQNEAQ (reference sequence). CDR3 sequence reads: CASSLARTGGDQPQHF. CDR3 nucleotide sequence: TGTGCCAGCAGCTTAGCGAGGACAGGGGGAGATCAGCCCCAGCATTTT.